The 23 T cell receptor beta chains below all came from one sample that was sequenced in a study of control samples from healthy donors and cancer patients. The repertoire was sequenced with immunoSEQ multiplex PCR; TCRdb's copy has only in-frame clones and lacks some. Of about 110,000 clones listed, roughly 92% are singletons. Sequenced sample: blood. These receptor sequences come from a woman aged 18-29 years in good health.

The chain joins TRBV5-1 to TRBJ2-1; 7 bases are shared with TRBD2. There are 16 residues in the CDR3. V gave up 4 bases and J gave up 4 bases; unmatched junction bases: 11. Germline-derived CDR1 and CDR2 are SGHRS and YFSETQ. CDR3 nucleotide sequence: TGCGCCAGCAGCGTCAGGGTGAGCGGGACTTACAATGAGCAGTTCTTC. The encoded protein is CASSVRVSGTYNEQFF.

The chain employs TRBV28 and TRBJ2-7; D not resolved. The CDR3 has 15 residues. V was clipped by 3 bases and J by 3 bases, with 15 bases between them. Looked up from germline, CDR1 is MDHEN and CDR2 is SYDVKM. The CDR3 loop is CASSFSGSRYYEQYF. The CDR3 DNA is TGTGCCAGCAGTTTCTCCGGCTCGAGGTACTACGAGCAGTACTTC.

The chain combines TRBV13 with TRBJ2-1; TRBD1 matches 8 bases. The V segment lost 0 bases and the J segment 5 bases; nucleotides outside the gene matches: 6. CDR3 size: 16 residues. Germline assignment: CDR1 PRHDT and CDR2 FYEKMQ (reference sequence). For the CDR3, the DNA is TGTGCCAGCAGCTTAGGCCAGGGGACAGGACACAATGAGCAGTTCTTC. Protein sequence: CASSLGQGTGHNEQFF.

This chain joins TRBV19 and TRBJ2-1; 10 bases fit TRBD2. The ends lost 5 bases at V and 14 bases at J; junction bases unmatched: 15. The CDR3 consists of 15 residues. Per germline, CDR1 LNHDA and CDR2 SQIVND (reference sequence). Written as DNA, the CDR3 is TGTGCCAGTAGTCAGAGCGGGAGGGGCGCAATGACAAAGTTCTTC. This sequence encodes CASSQSGRGAMTKFF.

The chain carries TRBV5-1 and TRBJ2-4; 8 positions agree with TRBD1. V lost 4 bases and J lost 7; bases outside the gene matches: 7. The germline V gene encodes CDR1 SGHRS and CDR2 YFSETQ. This CDR3 contains 14 residues. CDR3: CASSTTGDLNIQYF. The CDR3, as DNA: TGCGCCAGCAGCACGACAGGGGACTTGAACATTCAGTACTTC.

The rearrangement uses TRBV2 and TRBJ2-1, with no clear D. The CDR3 totals 13 residues. V lost 8 bases and J 7 bases, leaving 15 bases between the germline ends. Germline values: CDR1 SNHLY, CDR2 FYNNEI. The CDR3 DNA follows: TGTGCCAGCCTTAATAACCCCTGGAATGAGCAGTTCTTC. Protein product: CASLNNPWNEQFF.

This clone was picked up one time. The chain carries TRBV28 and TRBJ2-1; 8 nucleotides agree with TRBD2. The germline V gene encodes CDR1 MDHEN and CDR2 SYDVKM. The V gene end was trimmed by 3 bases and the J gene end by 2 bases; junction bases not matched to a gene: 6. The CDR3 is 16 residues long. The CDR3 spells CASSFRGGFAYNEQFF. CDR3 coding DNA: TGTGCCAGCAGTTTCCGGGGGGGATTTGCCTACAATGAGCAGTTCTTC.

The CDR3 DNA reads as TGTGCCAGCAGTTTTACAGGGGGCGGCACTGAAGCTTTCTTT. Translation: CASSFTGGGTEAFF. This rearrangement joins TRBV27 to TRBJ1-1; the match to TRBD1 covers 9 bases. In germline, CDR1 is MNHEY, CDR2 SMNVEV (reference sequence). Trimming took 3 bases from V and 4 from J; bases not matched to a gene: 3. The CDR3 is made up of 14 amino acids.

This sequence joins TRBV4-1 and TRBJ2-1; D is perhaps TRBD2 (6 bases). Trimming stripped 2 bases from V and 8 bases from J, with 10 bases between. Germline V gene lookup returns CDR1 MGHRA and CDR2 YSYEKL. The CDR3 is 13 amino acids. In DNA, the CDR3 is TGCGCCAGCAGCCAACGAACGGGGGATGAGCAGTTCTTC. Its translation is CASSQRTGDEQFF.

The chain has TRBV27 and TRBJ2-7; D gene uncertain. V was cut by 5 bases and J by 3 bases, with 17 bases left in between. The CDR3 has 15 residues. Germline V lookup: CDR1 MNHEY, CDR2 SMNVEV (reference sequence). CDR3 nucleotide sequence: TGTGCCAGCAGTCCCGAGGCCGTTTCGATCTACGAGCAGTACTTC. Amino acids: CASSPEAVSIYEQYF.

The gene calls are TRBV27 and TRBJ1-5; 7 bases agree with TRBD1. With V trimmed by 2 bases and J by 7 bases, 11 bases remained unmatched. The CDR3 spans 16 residues. CDR1 and CDR2 from the germline V gene are MNHEY and SMNVEV (reference sequence). DNA for the CDR3: TGTGCCAGCAGTTTAACGGCCCCAGGGGGTCGGCAGCCCCAGCATTTT. Its translation is CASSLTAPGGRQPQHF.

The rearrangement uses TRBV4-3 and TRBJ2-6; perhaps TRBD2 as D (6 bases). Trimming cost V 3 bases and J 0 bases, with 12 bases left between them. Germline V gene sequence: CDR1 LGHNA, CDR2 YSLEER. This CDR3 has 17 amino acids. The DNA of the CDR3 is TGCGCCAGCAGCCAGGGGACTCGGGGCTCTGGGGCCAACGTCCTGACTTTC. It is translated as CASSQGTRGSGANVLTF.

The CDR3 is CASSQDAPDPQETQYF. The CDR3, as DNA: TGCGCCAGCAGCCAAGATGCGCCAGACCCCCAAGAGACCCAGTACTTC. The chain couples TRBV4-3 to TRBJ2-5; D is unclear. V dropped 0 bases and J dropped 1 base, with 12 bases sitting between them. Germline assignment: CDR1 LGHNA and CDR2 YSLEER. This CDR3 is 16 amino acids long.

The rearrangement joins TRBV2 to TRBJ1-2, with 8 bases matching TRBD1. CDR1 SNHLY and CDR2 FYNNEI come from the germline V gene. This CDR3 comprises 13 residues. V lost 5 bases to trimming and J lost 6 bases; unmatched junction nucleotides: 5. The CDR3 DNA is TGTGCCAGCAGTCCCTCAGGGGGCCATGGCTACACCTTC. Protein: CASSPSGGHGYTF.

This clone was counted once. The CDR3 is CASESVRGYTEAFF. CDR3 DNA: TGTGCCAGCGAATCCGTTAGGGGATACACTGAAGCTTTCTTT. The chain employs TRBV27 and TRBJ1-1, with D possibly being TRBD1 (5 bases). Germline lookup yields CDR1 MNHEY and CDR2 SMNVEV (reference sequence). Trimming cost V 8 bases and J 3 bases, with 16 bases left between them. The CDR3 runs 14 residues.

This chain links TRBV19 with TRBJ2-1, with 12 bases identical to TRBD2. Germline trimming cut 3 bases from V and 7 bases from J; bases unmatched to any gene: 4. CDR1 and CDR2 from the germline V gene are LNHDA and SQIVND (reference sequence). This CDR3 contains 15 residues. The CDR3 protein is CASSILAGGDNEQFF. The DNA of the CDR3 is TGTGCCAGTAGTATCCTAGCGGGAGGGGATAATGAGCAGTTCTTC.

This clone came up a few times. This rearrangement joins TRBV11-2 to TRBJ2-2; no reliable D call. V dropped 4 bases and J dropped 5 bases, with 5 bases sitting between them. From germline, CDR1 is SGHAT and CDR2 FQNNGV. This CDR3 contains 12 residues. The chain's CDR3 is CASSSTTGELFF. The CDR3 bases are TGTGCCAGCAGCTCCACAACCGGGGAGCTGTTTTTT.

V gene TRBV29-1 combines with J gene TRBJ1-3; D is ambiguous. Between the trimmed V and J ends, which lost 1 base and 4 bases, there was a span of 5 bases. CDR1 is SQVTM and CDR2 is ANQGSEA in the germline V gene. CDR3 size: 12 residues. The CDR3 DNA follows: TGCAGCGTTGAAGGTTACGGAAACACCATATATTTT. This encodes CSVEGYGNTIYF.

The rearrangement links TRBV6-2 or TRBV6-3 to TRBJ2-3; TRBD1 matches 7 bases. The CDR3 runs to 16 residues. Per the germline V gene, CDR1 is MNHEY and CDR2 is SVGEGT. V lost 5 bases to trimming and J lost 4 bases; unmatched junction nucleotides: 12. In DNA, the CDR3 is TGTGCCAGCAGTCCGGACAGGCCCCTTTTCTCAGATACGCAGTATTTT. Translated, it gives CASSPDRPLFSDTQYF.

V and J are TRBV7-2 and TRBJ2-5; tentatively, D is TRBD2 (5 bases). V was pared by 6 bases and J by 5 bases, with 19 bases between. Germline V gene lookup returns CDR1 SGHTA and CDR2 FQGNSA. The CDR3 loop spans 15 amino acids. The CDR3 region has the DNA TGTGCCAGCAGAGAGAATAGCGTGGGCTCGGAGACCCAGTACTTC. Amino acids: CASRENSVGSETQYF. Based on the CDR3 plus reference TRBV7-2 and TRBJ2-5, the full variable domain is GAGVSQSPSNKVTEKGKDVELRCDPISGHTALYWYRQSLGQGLEFLIYFQGNSAPDKSGLPSDRFSAERTGGSVSTLTIQRTQQEDSAVYLCASRENSVGSETQYFGPGTRLLVL.

The CDR3 sequence: CASSLGQPPWETQYF. The DNA of the CDR3 is TGTGCCAGCAGCTTGGGACAGCCTCCTTGGGAGACCCAGTACTTC. The J gene is TRBJ2-5, the V gene TRBV7-9; the match to TRBD1 covers 7 bases. The germline V gene has CDR1 SEHNR and CDR2 FQNEAQ (reference sequence). With 3 bases clipped from V and 5 bases from J, the junction kept 9 bases outside the gene matches. The CDR3 has 15 amino acids.

The chain uses TRBV29-1 and TRBJ1-2; D is unresolved. The CDR3 totals 11 residues. The V gene lost 6 bases and the J gene lost 4 bases, with 9 bases spanning the gap. Germline assignment: CDR1 SQVTM and CDR2 ANQGSEA. The CDR3: CSVDYLYGYTF. DNA of the CDR3: TGCAGCGTCGACTATCTCTATGGCTACACCTTC.

CDR3 DNA: TGTGCCAGCAACGACTGGGGCAGGGGGGATTATGGCTACACCTTC. This sequence encodes CASNDWGRGDYGYTF. This sequence joins TRBV7-9 and TRBJ1-2; 7 bases match TRBD1. Losses at the gene ends were 7 bases for V and 5 bases for J; bases not matched to a gene: 13. Germline V gene sequence: CDR1 SEHNR, CDR2 FQNEAQ (reference sequence). The CDR3 loop spans 15 amino acids. Using reference TRBV7-9 and TRBJ1-2 for the parts outside the CDR3, the full variable domain is DTGVSQNPRHKITKRGQNVTFRCDPISEHNRLYWYRQTLGQGPEFLTYFQNEAQLEKSRLLSDRFSAERPKGSFSTLEIQRTEQGDSAMYLCASNDWGRGDYGYTFGSGTRLTVV.